The rows below give T cell receptor beta chains drawn from one sample of a study of shared clonotypes between healthy human individuals. TCRdb's table, derived via immunoSEQ multiplex PCR, lists solely in-frame clones and lacks some. The sample lists roughly 2,000,000 clones, over 85% occurring once. The sequencing sample was made of naive CD8+ T cells from PBMCs. The receptors derive from a man aged 18 to 30 in good health. Some clones in this sample may be carry-over from other donors' samples. Both conserved end residues are part of each CDR3. D genes are given only for firm matches. Some rows mark clone size as missing; the rest say once, few, many or name a class of expanded clone.

abundance	j_gene	d_gene	v_gene	CDR3nt	CDR3aa
NA	TRBJ2-5	NA	TRBV28	TGTGCCAGCAGTTTTATCGGACAGCAAGAGACCCAGTACTTC	CASSFIGQQETQYF
NA	TRBJ2-7	NA	TRBV5-6	TGTGCCAGCAGCTTGTTAGGCAGCTACGAGCAGTACTTC	CASSLLGSYEQYF
NA	TRBJ2-7	NA	TRBV27	TGTGCCAGCAGTTTATTGGGCCCGTCGAGGAGCTCCTACGAGCAGTACTTC	CASSLLGPSRSSYEQYF
once	TRBJ1-3	NA	TRBV27	TGTGCCAGCAGTCCCATCTTCGAGGTTGGGGGAGGAAACACCATATATTTT	CASSPIFEVGGGNTIYF
NA	TRBJ1-1	NA	TRBV7-2	TGTGCCAGCAGCTTCGTAAACGTGTTGGGGAGGACTGAAGCTTTCTTT	CASSFVNVLGRTEAFF
NA	TRBJ1-2	NA	TRBV25-1	TGTGCCAGCAGTGATATCGGACAGCCATACTATGGCTACACCTTC	CASSDIGQPYYGYTF
once	TRBJ2-1	NA	TRBV29-1	TGCAGCTCTCGGGGGGCCTATGAGCAGTTCTTC	CSSRGAYEQFF
NA	TRBJ2-2	TRBD2	TRBV11-2	TGTGCCAGCAGCTTCCGAGGGAGGGATAACACCGGGGAGCTGTTTTTT	CASSFRGRDNTGELFF
NA	TRBJ2-2	TRBD2	TRBV11-3	TGTGCCAGCAGCTTAGGGCGGGGGACCGGGGAGCTGTTTTTT	CASSLGRGTGELFF
once	TRBJ2-5	TRBD2	TRBV5-4	TGTGCCAGCAGCCGAACGACTAGCGGGCAAGAGACCCAGTACTTC	CASSRTTSGQETQYF
NA	TRBJ2-3	TRBD2	TRBV2	TGTGCCAGCAGCGACATAGCGGGAGCGACAGATACGCAGTATTTT	CASSDIAGATDTQYF
NA	TRBJ1-1	NA	TRBV6-5	TGTGCCAGCAGTTACATCACATTTAGGGCAGGGTCTGAAGCTTTCTTT	CASSYITFRAGSEAFF
NA	TRBJ1-2	TRBD1	TRBV5-1	TGCGCCAGCAGCTCCGGGACAGGGAGCTATGGCTACACCTTC	CASSSGTGSYGYTF
NA	TRBJ2-1	TRBD2	TRBV11-2	TGTGCCAGCAGCTTAGATCGGGGACTAGCGGGCGACTACTCCTACAATGAGCAGTTCTTC	CASSLDRGLAGDYSYNEQFF
NA	TRBJ2-3	NA	TRBV5-1	TGCGCCAGCAGGCGTTTAGCGGACACAGATACGCAGTATTTT	CASRRLADTDTQYF
NA	TRBJ1-2	TRBD1	TRBV9	TGTGCCAGCAGCCCTTCGACAGGGACGGTGCGGGACTATGGCTACACCTTC	CASSPSTGTVRDYGYTF
NA	TRBJ2-1	NA	TRBV4-1	TGCGCCAGCAGCCAAGTCCCCGGGACCCAAATTGGTCGTGAGCAGTTCTTC	CASSQVPGTQIGREQFF
NA	TRBJ1-4	TRBD1	TRBV27	TGTGCCAGCAGCCAGGGGGTAACTAATGAAAAACTGTTTTTT	CASSQGVTNEKLFF
NA	TRBJ2-1	TRBD2	TRBV29-1	TGCAGCGTTGAGGGGCTAGCGGAGCTCTCCTACAATGAGCAGTTCTTC	CSVEGLAELSYNEQFF
NA	TRBJ1-2	NA	TRBV28	TGTGCCAGCAGTTTAATCCCGACAGGATCTAACTATGGCTACACCTTC	CASSLIPTGSNYGYTF
NA	TRBJ1-3	NA	TRBV2	TGTGCCAGCAGTGAAGTGCCGGCGGCGGTTGGAAACACCATATATTTT	CASSEVPAAVGNTIYF
NA	TRBJ1-3	NA	TRBV11-1	TGTGCCAGCAGCTTAGGATCCTCTGGAAACACCATATATTTT	CASSLGSSGNTIYF
few	TRBJ2-7	TRBD1	TRBV27	TGTGCCAGCAGCCCAGGGGGCTACGAGCAGTACTTC	CASSPGGYEQYF
NA	TRBJ2-1	NA	TRBV14	TGTGCCAGCAGCAATACCCCCGAGACTTACTACAATGAGCAGTTCTTC	CASSNTPETYYNEQFF
few	TRBJ2-1	NA	TRBV10-1	TGCGCCAGCAGTGATGGACCCCGGCAGTTCTTC	CASSDGPRQFF
NA	TRBJ1-1	NA	TRBV7-9	TGTGCCAGCAGCTCAGACCGATTCTACGGGGACACTGAAGCTTTCTTT	CASSSDRFYGDTEAFF
once	TRBJ2-7	NA	TRBV9	TGTGCCAGCAGCGTAGGAATGGAGGAGGGTTACGCCTACGAGCAGTACTTC	CASSVGMEEGYAYEQYF
NA	TRBJ2-7	TRBD1	TRBV14	TGTGCCAGCAGCCACTGGACAGGGGAGGGGTACGAGCAGTACTTC	CASSHWTGEGYEQYF
once	TRBJ2-1	NA	TRBV7-8	TGTGCCAGCAGCTTAGCCATTACAGGGCCATCCTACAATGAGCAGTTCTTC	CASSLAITGPSYNEQFF
NA	TRBJ1-1	NA	TRBV5-6	TGTGCCAGCAGCTCCGGTCCCCTTGAAGCTTTCTTT	CASSSGPLEAFF
NA	TRBJ2-3	NA	TRBV2	TGTGCCAGCACACCCGGCACAGATACGCAGTATTTT	CASTPGTDTQYF
NA	TRBJ1-4	NA	TRBV4-3	TGCGCCAGCAGTCCGGGGGGCGCCGGCGAAAAACTGTTTTTT	CASSPGGAGEKLFF
NA	TRBJ2-7	NA	TRBV11-2	TGTGCCAGCAGCCTGATCTCCGGGACACTCTACGAGCAGTACTTC	CASSLISGTLYEQYF
NA	TRBJ2-7	NA	TRBV13	TGTGCCAGCAGCCAAACCGCCCCCTACGAGCAGTACTTC	CASSQTAPYEQYF
NA	TRBJ2-7	TRBD2	TRBV11-2	TGTGCCAGCAGCTCTCTAGCGGGGGGCTACGAGCAGTACTTC	CASSSLAGGYEQYF
once	TRBJ2-7	NA	TRBV21-1	TGTGCCAGCAGCAAAGCCTGGGACAGGGTGCTTTCCTACGAGCAGTACTTC	CASSKAWDRVLSYEQYF
NA	TRBJ2-3	TRBD2	TRBV13	TGTGCCAGCAGCCTAGGGACTAGCGGAACAGATACGCAGTATTTT	CASSLGTSGTDTQYF
NA	TRBJ2-5	NA	TRBV5-6	TGTGCCAGCAGCTTTTGGACGGAGAGGGGGGAGACCCAGTACTTC	CASSFWTERGETQYF
NA	TRBJ2-1	NA	TRBV7-9	TGTGCCAGCAGCTTAGGAAACTACAATGAGCAGTTCTTC	CASSLGNYNEQFF
NA	TRBJ2-1	NA	TRBV29-1	TGCAGCGTCAAAGCGCCAGACCAGTATTGGGCTTACTCATCCTACAATGAGCAGTTCTTC	CSVKAPDQYWAYSSYNEQFF
NA	TRBJ2-1	TRBD2	TRBV7-8	TGTGCCAGCAGCTCGGACGGGGGACTATACGCGGCGCAGTTCTTC	CASSSDGGLYAAQFF
NA	TRBJ2-7	NA	TRBV7-2	TGTGCCAGCAGCTTAGATGGGAGCGGTGGGGAGCAGTACTTC	CASSLDGSGGEQYF
NA	TRBJ2-3	TRBD2	TRBV30	TGTGCCTGGAGTGTTTTGACTAGCGGGAGTTTGGAAGATACGCAGTATTTT	CAWSVLTSGSLEDTQYF
NA	TRBJ1-5	TRBD1	TRBV27	TGTGCCAGCAGTCCCCGGGGGACAGTCACCTATAGCAATCAGCCCCAGCATTTT	CASSPRGTVTYSNQPQHF
NA	TRBJ2-1	TRBD2	TRBV13	TGTGCCAGCAGCCCTTTACTAGCGGGGTTCAATGAGCAGTTCTTC	CASSPLLAGFNEQFF
few	TRBJ1-1	TRBD1	TRBV5-1	TGCGCCAGCAGCTTGGCCAGGGGGATGACTGAAGCTTTCTTT	CASSLARGMTEAFF